This T cell receptor (beta chain) is drawn from a study of T cell repertoires in cytomegalovirus infection. Turning to the study itself: CMV epitopes that were recently identified and HLA-C-restricted were used alongside well-studied HLA-B-restricted ones. Matching HLA type and CMV infection were both indicated by public TCR beta signatures.

The study, taken as a whole, reports: Clonotype analysis showed dominance of the ex vivo response by HLA-C-restricted CMV-specific TCR beta clonotypes. Totalled public TCR beta family frequency picked out people who carried CMV plus the relevant HLA.

MiXCR, run by TCRdb on the reads, gives a single entry per CDR3 protein. The sample has about 900,000 distinct CDR3 sequences, 31% seen once. About this clonotype: Its cognate antigen is unknown.

The ends lost 7 bases at V and 0 bases at J; junction bases unmatched: 7. The germline CDR1 and CDR2 sequences are LNHDA and SQIVND (reference sequence). The CDR3 totals 16 residues. This TCR derives from a human donor in good health (CMV status not recorded). Some clones in this sample may be carry-over from other donors' samples. This chain links TRBV19 with TRBJ1-5; TRBD1 agrees at 9 bases. The material sequenced was cultured CD8+ T cells from PBMCs, taken from culture after CMV antigen stimulation. CDR3 bases: TGTGCCAGTAAGCGCGGGACAGGGATTAGCAATCAGCCCCAGCATTTT. Its protein product is CASKRGTGISNQPQHF.